This T cell receptor beta chain was retrieved from a study of multiple sclerosis patients with progressive multifocal leukoencephalopathy. Study-level findings and limits: Clones expanded at PML were already present before and during natalizumab.

Germline values: CDR1 SGHRS, CDR2 YFSETQ. V lost 0 bases and J lost 8, with 8 bases in between. This CDR3 has 12 amino acids. Sequenced by immunoSEQ multiplex PCR; TCRdb stores in-frame clones only, minus some. The table includes approximately 27,000 clones, more than 75% detected once. Regarding time point: before natalizumab initiation. In the case of this clone: Its antigen is unidentified.

This TCR was recovered from a human donor with multiple sclerosis. The chain uses TRBV5-1 and TRBJ1-2; D ambiguous. The sequenced sample consisted of PBMCs. The CDR3 nucleotides are TGCGCCAGCAGCTTGGGGGCCGCGGGCTACACCTTC. Protein sequence: CASSLGAAGYTF.